This T cell receptor (beta chain) was profiled in a study of blood T cell repertoires in COVID-19. Study at large: There were acute and convalescent COVID-19 samples, and they came from the United States, Italy and Spain.

Sequenced by immunoSEQ multiplex PCR; TCRdb stores in-frame clones only, minus some. The data contain hundreds of thousands of clones, 85% of them singletons. V shed 3 bases, J shed 2 bases, and the junction held 4 bases outside the gene matches. This CDR3 has 14 residues. Germline CDR1 MGHDK, CDR2 SYGVNS. The sequence came from a woman in her forties or fifties with acute COVID-19. Sample: PBMCs or T cells enriched from blood (not recorded which). This sequence joins TRBV25-1 and TRBJ2-7, with TRBD1 matching 7 bases. CDR3 residues: CASSDETGPYEQYF. CDR3 DNA: TGTGCCAGCAGTGATGAGACAGGGCCCTACGAGCAGTACTTC.